What follows are 2 T cell receptor beta chains derived from one specimen sequenced in a study of patients and donors after allogeneic stem cell transplantation. TCRdb redid the calling of the RT-PCR reads with MiXCR, one entry per CDR3 protein. The data show over 150,000 distinct CDR3 sequences, roughly 40% seen once. Specimen: blood, either unsorted or a sorted T cell fraction (not recorded which). The receptors derive from a human donor who was either an allogeneic HSCT recipient or a stem cell or donor lymphocyte infusion donor (not recorded which). It is not recorded whose cells these are; they may come from a transplant donor.

V usage is TRBV29-1 and J usage is TRBJ1-1, with D tentatively TRBD1 (5 bases). The CDR3 is 10 amino acids. Germline CDR1 is SQVTM and CDR2 is ANQGSEA. The ends were cut back, 6 bases at V and 11 bases at J, with 13 bases in the middle. The CDR3 DNA is TGCAGCGTGCCCGACGGGGCGGCTTTCTTT. Protein sequence: CSVPDGAAFF. Full variable domain (rest looked up from reference TRBV29-1 and TRBJ1-1): SAVISQKPSRDICQRGTSLTIQCQVDSQVTMMFWYRQQPGQSLTLIATANQGSEATYESGFVIDKFPISRPNLTFSTLTVSNMSPEDSSIYLCSVPDGAAFFGQGTRLTVV.

J is TRBJ1-5 and V is TRBV3-1; no firm D call. In germline, CDR1 is LGHDT, CDR2 YNNKEL (reference sequence). Trimming cost V 1 base and J 9 bases, with 4 bases left between them. The CDR3 covers 11 residues. The CDR3: CASSQGGPQHF. For the CDR3, the DNA is TGTGCCAGCAGCCAAGGCGGGCCCCAGCATTTT.